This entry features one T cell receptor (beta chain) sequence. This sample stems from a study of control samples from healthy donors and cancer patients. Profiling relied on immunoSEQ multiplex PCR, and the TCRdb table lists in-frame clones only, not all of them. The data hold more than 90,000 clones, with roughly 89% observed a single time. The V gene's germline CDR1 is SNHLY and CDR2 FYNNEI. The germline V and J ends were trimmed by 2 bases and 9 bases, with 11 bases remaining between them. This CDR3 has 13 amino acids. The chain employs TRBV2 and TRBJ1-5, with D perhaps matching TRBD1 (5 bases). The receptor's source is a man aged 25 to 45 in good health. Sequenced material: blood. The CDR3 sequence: CASSEPGQRPQHF. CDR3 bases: TGTGCCAGCAGTGAACCGGGGCAAAGGCCCCAGCATTTT.